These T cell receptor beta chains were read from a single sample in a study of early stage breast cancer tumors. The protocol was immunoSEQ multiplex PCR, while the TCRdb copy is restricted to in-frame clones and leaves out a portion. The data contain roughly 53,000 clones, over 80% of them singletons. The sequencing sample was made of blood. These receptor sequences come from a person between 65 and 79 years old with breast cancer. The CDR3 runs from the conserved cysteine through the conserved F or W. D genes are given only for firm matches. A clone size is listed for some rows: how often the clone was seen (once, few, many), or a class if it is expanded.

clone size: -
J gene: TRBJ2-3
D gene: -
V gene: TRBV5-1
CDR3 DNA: TGCGCCAGCAGCTTGTCGGGAGTCGGATCTCCAGATACGCAGTATTTT
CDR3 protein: CASSLSGVGSPDTQYF

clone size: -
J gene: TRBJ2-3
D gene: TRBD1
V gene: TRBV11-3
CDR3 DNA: TGTGCCAGCAGCCGACGACAGGGGCCGTATCCAGATACGCAGTATTTT
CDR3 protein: CASSRRQGPYPDTQYF

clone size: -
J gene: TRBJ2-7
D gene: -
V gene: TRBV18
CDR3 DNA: TGTGCCAGCTCACCACCCGGCGGGACCTCCTACGAGCAGTACTTC
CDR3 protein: CASSPPGGTSYEQYF

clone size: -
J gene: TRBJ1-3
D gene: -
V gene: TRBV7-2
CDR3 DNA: TGTGCCAGCACGAGCGGTGGGGGAAACACCATATATTTT
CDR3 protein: CASTSGGGNTIYF

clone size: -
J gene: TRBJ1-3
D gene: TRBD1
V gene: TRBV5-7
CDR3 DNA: TGTGCCAGCAGCTGGACAGGAGGCCCTAGGACCATATATTTT
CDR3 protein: CASSWTGGPRTIYF

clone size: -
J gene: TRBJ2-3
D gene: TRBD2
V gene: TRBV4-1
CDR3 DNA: TGCGCCAGCAGCCAAGATCGAGCCCTTCTAGCGGGAGGGCCTGGAGATACGCAGTATTTT
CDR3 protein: CASSQDRALLAGGPGDTQYF

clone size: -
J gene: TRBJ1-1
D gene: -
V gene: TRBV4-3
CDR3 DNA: TGCGCCAGCAGCCAAGATCGAGGTGGAAGGGGCACTGAAGCTTTCTTT
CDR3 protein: CASSQDRGGRGTEAFF

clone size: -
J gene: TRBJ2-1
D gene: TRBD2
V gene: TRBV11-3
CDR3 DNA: TGTGCCAGCGCCAAACTAGCGGGGAACTACAATGAGCAGTTCTTC
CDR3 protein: CASAKLAGNYNEQFF

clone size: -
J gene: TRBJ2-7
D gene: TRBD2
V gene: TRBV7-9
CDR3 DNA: TGTGCCAGCAGCGGGACTAGCGGGGGGGCCTACGAGCAGTACTTC
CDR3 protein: CASSGTSGGAYEQYF

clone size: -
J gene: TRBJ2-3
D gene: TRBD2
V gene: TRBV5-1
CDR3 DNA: TGCGCCAGCAGCTTGGGAGCTAGCGGGACGACAGATACGCAGTATTTT
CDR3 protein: CASSLGASGTTDTQYF

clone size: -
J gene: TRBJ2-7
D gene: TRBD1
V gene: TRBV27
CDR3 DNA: TGTGCCAGCAGCCGAACCTCCCTGGACAGGGACCTATACGAGCAGTACTTC
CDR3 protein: CASSRTSLDRDLYEQYF

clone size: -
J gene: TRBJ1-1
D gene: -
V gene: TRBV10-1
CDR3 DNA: TGCGCCAGCAGTTCCCCACAGGGTGGGGAAGCTTTCTTT
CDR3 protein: CASSSPQGGEAFF

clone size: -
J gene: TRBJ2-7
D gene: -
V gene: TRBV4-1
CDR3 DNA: TGCGCCAGCAGCCAAGGCAGGGCGGTCGAGCAGTACTTC
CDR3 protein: CASSQGRAVEQYF

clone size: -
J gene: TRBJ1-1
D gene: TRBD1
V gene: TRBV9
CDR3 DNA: TGTGCCAGCAGCGCATCAGGGGGCCGAAACACTGAAGCTTTCTTT
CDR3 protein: CASSASGGRNTEAFF

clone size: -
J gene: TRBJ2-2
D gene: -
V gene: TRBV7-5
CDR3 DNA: TGTGCCAGAAGTCGGGAGGGCGGCACCGGGGAGCTGTTTTTT
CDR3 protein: CARSREGGTGELFF

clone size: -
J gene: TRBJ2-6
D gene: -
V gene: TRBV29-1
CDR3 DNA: TGCAGCGTTGCCCCCGGGGGTGGGGCCAACGTCCTGACTTTC
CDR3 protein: CSVAPGGGANVLTF

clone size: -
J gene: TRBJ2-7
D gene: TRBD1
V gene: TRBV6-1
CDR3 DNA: TGTGCCAGTTCTGGGACAGGCTACGAGCAGTACTTC
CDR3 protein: CASSGTGYEQYF

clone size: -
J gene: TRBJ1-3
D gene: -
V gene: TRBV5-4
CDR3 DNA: TGTGCCAGCAGCGGGGGAGGGACCCTCTCTGGAAACACCATATATTTT
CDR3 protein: CASSGGGTLSGNTIYF

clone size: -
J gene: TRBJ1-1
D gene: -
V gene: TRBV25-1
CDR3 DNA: TGTGCCAGCAGCTTTCGGGCGGGGAGCACTGAAGCTTTCTTT
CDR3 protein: CASSFRAGSTEAFF

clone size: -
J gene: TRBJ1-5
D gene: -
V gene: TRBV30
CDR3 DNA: TGTGCCTGGAGCGGGGGGTCACGGCAGCCCCAGCATTTT
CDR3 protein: CAWSGGSRQPQHF

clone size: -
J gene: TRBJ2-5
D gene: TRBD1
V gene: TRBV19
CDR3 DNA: TGTGCCAGTAGTATAGGAACAGGGGGGCAAGAGACCCAGTACTTC
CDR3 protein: CASSIGTGGQETQYF

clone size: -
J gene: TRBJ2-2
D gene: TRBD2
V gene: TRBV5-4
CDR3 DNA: TGTGCCAGCAGCCTCCGGACTAGCGGGGGGAACACCGGGGAGCTGTTTTTT
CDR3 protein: CASSLRTSGGNTGELFF

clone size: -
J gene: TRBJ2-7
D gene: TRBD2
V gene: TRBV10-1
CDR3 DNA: TGCGCCAGCAGTGAGATCACTAGCGGCTACGAGCAGTACTTC
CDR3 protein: CASSEITSGYEQYF

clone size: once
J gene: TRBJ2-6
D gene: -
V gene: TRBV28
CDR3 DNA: -
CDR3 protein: CASSFLAGVGANVLTF

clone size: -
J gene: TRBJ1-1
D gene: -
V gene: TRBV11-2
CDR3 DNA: TGTGCCAGCAGCTCCCGACCCGGCGGGAGGAACACTGAAGCTTTCTTT
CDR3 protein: CASSSRPGGRNTEAFF

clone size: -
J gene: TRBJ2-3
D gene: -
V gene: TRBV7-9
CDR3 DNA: TGTGCCAGCAGCCCGTTGGATACGCAGTATTTT
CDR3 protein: CASSPLDTQYF

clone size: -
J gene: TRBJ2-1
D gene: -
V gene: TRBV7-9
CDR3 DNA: TGTGCCAGCAGCTCACTAGGGGGCAATGAGCAGTTCTTC
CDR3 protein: CASSSLGGNEQFF

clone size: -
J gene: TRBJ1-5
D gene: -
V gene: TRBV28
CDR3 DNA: TGTGCCAGCATAGGGGCCCGCAATCAGCCCCAGCATTTT
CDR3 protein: CASIGARNQPQHF

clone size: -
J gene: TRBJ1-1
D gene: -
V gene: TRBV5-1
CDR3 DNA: TGCGCCAGCAGCTCCGGCCCTTCTGGGAGCACTGAAGCTTTCTTT
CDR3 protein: CASSSGPSGSTEAFF